The T cell receptor (beta chain) under discussion was sequenced for a study of blood T cells in healthy people across ages. As to this clonotype: Its antigen is still unknown.

A second roughly 6 to 12 cycle PCR used barcoded and J-beta primers. MiXCR, run by TCRdb on the 5' RACE reads, gives a single entry per CDR3 protein. The sample includes 750,000 to 1,000,000 distinct CDR3 sequences, about 27% of them seen just once. The germline CDR1 and CDR2 sequences are SGHTA and FQGTGA. This CDR3 comprises 16 residues. J lost 0 bases, V lost 5 bases, and 8 bases had no gene match. Study-level results: Age brought a roughly linear fall in TCR beta diversity measured per million T cells.

These same records also appear under a second study, on T cells of mothers and their children. As that report states: In unrelated and related pairs, TCR recombination output is shaped in a similar way by thymic selection.

Sequencing was carried out using blood. The chain carries TRBV7-3 and TRBJ2-3; 7 bases align to TRBD2. The TCR was taken from a woman between 40 and 50 years old in good health. The CDR3 loop reads CASSTPGGPSTDTQYF. CDR3 bases: TGTGCCAGCAGCACCCCGGGGGGACCTAGCACAGATACGCAGTATTTT.